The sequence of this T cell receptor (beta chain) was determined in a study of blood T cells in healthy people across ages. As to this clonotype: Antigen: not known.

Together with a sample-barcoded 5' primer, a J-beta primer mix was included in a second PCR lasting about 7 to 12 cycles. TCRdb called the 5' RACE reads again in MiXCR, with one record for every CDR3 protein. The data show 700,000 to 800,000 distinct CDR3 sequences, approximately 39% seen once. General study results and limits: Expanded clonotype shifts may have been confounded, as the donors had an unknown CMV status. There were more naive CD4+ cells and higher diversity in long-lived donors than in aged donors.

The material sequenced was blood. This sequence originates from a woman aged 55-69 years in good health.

DNA for the CDR3: TGTGCCAGCAGCCAAGTAGGACCCCTCCACTTT. Translated: CASSQVGPLHF. This chain joins TRBV3-1 and TRBJ1-6; D call uncertain. In germline, CDR1 is LGHDT, CDR2 YNNKEL (reference sequence). CDR3 size: 11 residues. V lost 1 base, J lost 12 bases, and 4 bases lay in between.